Below, one T cell receptor beta chain is given with its context. The antigen is undetermined. This record belongs to a study of T cell responses to AZD1222 COVID-19 vaccine. Overall study findings and caveats: Clonal diversity may have been underestimated in mostly white British donors. Just a handful of AZD1222 recipients tested seropositive at baseline.

V shed 0 bases and J shed 7 bases, with 9 bases lying between them. CDR3 length: 13 residues. From germline, CDR1 is SGHTA and CDR2 FQGNSA. The protocol was immunoSEQ multiplex PCR, while the TCRdb copy is restricted to in-frame clones and leaves out a portion. The sample contains some 140,000 clones, 85% to 90% of which appear only once. J is TRBJ1-1 and V is TRBV7-2; possible D gene TRBD1, 6 bases. The starting material was peripheral blood, obtained on day 0 of AZD1222 vaccination. This receptor was identified in an adult in good health. CDR3 nucleotides: TGTGCCAGCAGCTTAGCCGACAGGAATGAAGCTTTCTTT. Translation gives CASSLADRNEAFF.